The 18 T cell receptor beta chains listed next were all sequenced from one sample in a study of spatial heterogeneity in lung cancer. In TCRdb, the 5' RACE reads were re-called with MiXCR into one record per CDR3 protein. The table has 40,000 or so distinct CDR3 sequences, 7.5% seen once; the top ten hold around 30%. Sample time point: sample taken at primary tumor resection. This material consisted of PBMCs, taken at surgery. The receptors were sampled from a male donor with early-stage non-small cell lung cancer.

This clonotype was observed at least ten times. The chain couples TRBV2 to TRBJ1-1; D perhaps matches TRBD1 (6 bases). V was pared by 5 bases and J by 2 bases, with 15 bases between. CDR1 is SNHLY and CDR2 is FYNNEI in the germline V gene. This CDR3 region has 15 residues. CDR3 nucleotides: TGTGCCAGCAGTTCACAGGGAGGTGAAAACACTGAAGCTTTCTTT. This encodes CASSSQGGENTEAFF.

This clonotype appeared many times. This sequence joins TRBV2 and TRBJ1-1; D perhaps matches TRBD1 (6 bases). Trimming removed 6 bases from V and 2 bases from J, with 10 bases in between. The CDR3 sequence is 13 residues long. Germline V CDR1 and CDR2: SNHLY, FYNNEI. In DNA form, the CDR3 reads TGTGCCAGCAGCACAGGGAGTAACACTGAAGCTTTCTTT. Translation: CASSTGSNTEAFF.

The genes are TRBV11-2 and TRBJ2-1; 9 bases map to TRBD2. The length of the CDR3 is 17 residues. CDR1 SGHAT and CDR2 FQNNGV come from the germline V gene. J was trimmed by 3 bases and V by 8 bases; bases with no gene match: 14. The chain's CDR3 is CASRRTSATVGYNEQFF. The CDR3 nucleotides read TGTGCCAGCCGAAGGACTAGCGCAACCGTCGGCTACAATGAGCAGTTCTTC.

The chain links TRBV9 to TRBJ2-3; 7 nucleotides align to TRBD1. This CDR3 region has 14 residues. Germline-derived CDR1 and CDR2 are SGDLS and YYNGEE. Germline trimming cut 0 bases from V and 5 bases from J; bases unmatched to any gene: 3. The CDR3 coding sequence is TGTGCCAGCAGCGTAGAGGGGGCCATAGATACGCAGTATTTT. This sequence encodes CASSVEGAIDTQYF.

This clonotype was seen many times. The chain joins TRBV7-2 to TRBJ2-5; D is possibly TRBD1 (6 bases). Per the germline V gene, CDR1 is SGHTA and CDR2 is FQGNSA. The CDR3 is 12 residues long. Deletions cut 7 bases from V and 4 bases from J, with 10 bases between. CDR3 amino acids: CASKAGVETQYF. The CDR3 nucleotides are TGTGCCAGCAAAGCAGGGGTAGAGACCCAGTACTTC.

This clonotype was observed many times. This sequence joins TRBV7-2 and TRBJ2-2; 7 bases agree with TRBD1. The CDR3 has 14 amino acids. The germline gives CDR1 SGHTA, CDR2 FQGNSA. Trimming at V came to 1 base and at J to 8 bases, leaving 4 bases not matched to a gene. CDR3 loop: CASSLDHRGGELFF. Written as DNA, the CDR3 is TGTGCCAGCAGCTTAGATCACAGGGGAGGGGAGCTGTTTTTT.

About this clonotype: The junction and the germline gene differ at one end; a read error may be behind it. V is TRBV4-1 and J is TRBJ2-5, with 7 bases identical to TRBD2. The CDR3 covers 14 residues. CDR1 is MGHRA and CDR2 is YSYEKL in the germline V gene. CDR3 loop: CASNPPGRRETLYF. The CDR3 DNA sequence: TGCGCCAGCAACCCACCCGGGAGGCGAGAGACCCTGTACTTC.

The chain recombines TRBV12-3 or TRBV12-4 with TRBJ1-3; D might be TRBD1 (5 bases). Between the trimmed V and J ends, which lost 3 bases and 2 bases, there was a span of 8 bases. CDR3 length: 14 amino acids. CDR3 in DNA: TGTGCCAGCAGTTTCCCAGGGACTGGAAACACCATATATTTT. This codes for CASSFPGTGNTIYF.

This clonotype was recorded at least ten times. The chain links TRBV3-1 to TRBJ2-6; 11 bases fit TRBD2. The CDR3 totals 18 residues. CDR1 and CDR2 (germline): LGHDT, YNNKEL (reference sequence). V gave up 2 bases and J gave up 2 bases; unmatched junction bases: 5. The DNA of the CDR3 is TGTGCCAGCAGCCAAACTAGCGGGAGTTCGGCTGGGGCCAACGTCCTGACTTTC. Protein product: CASSQTSGSSAGANVLTF.

The CDR3 reads CASSLGIATNEKLFF. CDR3 coding DNA: TGTGCCAGCAGCTTAGGCATTGCAACTAATGAAAAACTGTTTTTT. The rearrangement uses TRBV7-2 and TRBJ1-4; no reliable D call. The CDR3 covers 15 residues. Trimming took off 1 base at V and 0 bases at J, with 6 bases between the two ends. CDR1 is SGHTA, CDR2 FQGNSA, per germline. Full variable domain (rest looked up from reference TRBV7-2 and TRBJ1-4): GAGVSQSPSNKVTEKGKDVELRCDPISGHTALYWYRQSLGQGLEFLIYFQGNSAPDKSGLPSDRFSAERTGGSVSTLTIQRTQQEDSAVYLCASSLGIATNEKLFFGSGTQLSVL.

This clonotype has ten or more counts. V is TRBV5-1 and J is TRBJ1-4; 9 bases fit TRBD1. With 5 bases clipped from V and 6 bases from J, the junction kept 11 bases outside the gene matches. This CDR3 has 16 amino acids. Germline CDR1 and CDR2: SGHRS and YFSETQ. The CDR3 loop is CASRPTGTGSDEKLFF. The DNA of the CDR3 is TGCGCCAGCAGACCAACCGGGACAGGGTCCGATGAAAAACTGTTTTTT.

The V and J genes are TRBV7-2 and TRBJ2-7, with unresolved D. V shed 2 bases and J shed 5 bases, with 10 bases lying between them. The germline V gene has CDR1 SGHTA and CDR2 FQGNSA. The CDR3 contains 13 residues. The CDR3 reads CASSLTVLDEQYV. The CDR3 DNA reads TGTGCCAGCAGCTTAACGGTCCTAGACGAGCAGTACGTC.

This clonotype was counted only a few times. As DNA, the CDR3 is TGTGCCAGCAGCACCGTCCCGGGACAGGGGGAAGACCCTAGTGAAAAACTGTTTTTT. Protein: CASSTVPGQGEDPSEKLFF. The V call is TRBV7-9, the J call TRBJ1-4; 11 bases fit TRBD1. The trim removed 5 bases at V and 7 bases at J, leaving 18 bases unmatched. The CDR3 has 19 residues. Germline values: CDR1 SEHNR, CDR2 FQNEAQ (reference sequence).

This clonotype has a count of ten or more. This sequence joins TRBV6-5 and TRBJ1-3; D ambiguous. The CDR3 extends over 15 amino acids. The ends were cut back, 0 bases at V and 0 bases at J, with 6 bases in the middle. CDR1 MNHEY and CDR2 SVGAGI come from the germline V gene. The CDR3 sequence: CASSYSSDSGNTIYF. The CDR3 DNA reads as TGTGCCAGCAGTTACTCTTCAGACTCTGGAAACACCATATATTTT.

This clonotype showed up many times. The chain employs TRBV7-6 and TRBJ1-2; weak D call: TRBD1 (5 bases). Trimming stripped 3 bases from V and 8 bases from J, with 19 bases between. Germline CDR1 and CDR2: SGHVS and FNYEAQ. The CDR3 sequence is 15 residues long. The CDR3 here is CASSFGRGYREGYTF. CDR3 DNA sequence: TGTGCCAGCAGCTTTGGACGGGGGTATCGGGAAGGCTACACCTTC. The entire variable domain, with the rest obtained from reference TRBV7-6 and TRBJ1-2, is as follows: GAGVSQSPRYKVTKRGQDVALRCDPISGHVSLYWYRQALGQGPEFLTYFNYEAQQDKSGLPNDRFSAERPEGSISTLTIQRTEQRDSAMYRCASSFGRGYREGYTFGSGTRLTVV.

This clonotype has just a few counts. The genes are TRBV18 and TRBJ2-5; the D gene is possibly TRBD1 (5 bases). Trimming removed 3 bases from V and 2 bases from J, with 10 bases in between. Germline assignment: CDR1 KGHSH and CDR2 LQKENI. The CDR3 sequence is 14 residues long. CDR3 sequence: CASSPTGLQETQYF. For the CDR3, the DNA is TGTGCCAGCTCACCTACAGGATTACAAGAGACCCAGTACTTC.

CDR3: CASSTTTRGETQYF. The CDR3 DNA is TGTGCCAGCAGTACAACGACTAGGGGGGAGACCCAGTACTTC. The chain recombines TRBV6-2 or TRBV6-3 with TRBJ2-5; D tentatively reads TRBD1 or TRBD2 (6 bases each). Germline CDR1 is MNHEY and CDR2 is SVGEGT. The CDR3 loop spans 14 amino acids. Trimming stripped 5 bases from V and 5 bases from J, with 15 bases between.

This clonotype occurred many times. The rearrangement uses TRBV7-9 and TRBJ2-1, with TRBD1 matching over 7 bases. Germline V gene sequence: CDR1 SEHNR, CDR2 FQNEAQ (reference sequence). V lost 0 bases, J lost 0 bases, and 8 bases stayed unmatched. The CDR3 covers 18 residues. The CDR3 DNA is TGTGCCAGCAGCTTAGCGTCGGCAGGGGGACCCTCCTACAATGAGCAGTTCTTC. Translated: CASSLASAGGPSYNEQFF.